The 6 T cell receptor beta chains presented below share a single source sample, sequenced in a study of vaccination and CD4 T cells after COVID-19. Treatment: approximately nine-day PBMC culture with coronavirus spike peptide pools or control peptides (ViraFEST assay). CD4+ T-cell collection from the unexposed donor predated the COVID-19 pandemic (2011-2018). Scientists ran DNA taken from cultured CD4+ T cells through the Oncomine TCR Beta short-read assay for sequencing. MiXCR was run by TCRdb on the PCR reads, yielding one entry per CDR3 protein. The sample records roughly 4,200 distinct CDR3 sequences, approximately 76% being singletons. No antigen has been assigned to these receptors. Input material: CD4+ T cells from blood, cultured in vitro. The receptors come from a human donor in good health.

The J gene is TRBJ1-2, the V gene TRBV12-3 or TRBV12-4; D is uncertain. Trimming removed 2 bases at V and 2 bases at J, with 6 bases between. The CDR3 spans 13 residues. The CDR3 protein is CASSLKDNYGYTF. CDR3 DNA sequence: TGTGCCAGCAGTTTAAAGGACAACTATGGCTACACCTTC.

This chain connects TRBV20-1 to TRBJ2-3, with D possibly TRBD1 on 5 matching bases. CDR1 is DFQATT, CDR2 SNEGSKA, per germline (reference sequence). V gave up 0 bases and J gave up 1 base, with 11 bases separating them. The CDR3 has 15 residues. The CDR3 spells CSARDWGEGTDTQYF. For the CDR3, the DNA is TGCAGTGCTAGAGATTGGGGCGAAGGCACAGATACGCAGTATTTT.

This rearrangement joins TRBV7-8 to TRBJ1-2; tentative D call: TRBD1 (5 bases). V was cut by 5 bases and J by 5 bases, with 12 bases left in between. The CDR3 covers 13 residues. Germline V lookup: CDR1 SGHVS, CDR2 FQNEAQ. The CDR3 loop is CASSRDPGYGYTF. Here the CDR3 DNA reads TGTGCCAGCAGCAGGGACCCTGGTTATGGCTACACCTTC.

The V and J genes are TRBV19 and TRBJ1-1; tentative D call: TRBD1 (6 bases). Trimming cost V 6 bases and J 0 bases, with 17 bases left between them. CDR3 length: 16 amino acids. Germline assignment: CDR1 LNHDA and CDR2 SQIVND (reference sequence). CDR3 loop: CASRTNREGMNTEAFF. The CDR3 DNA follows: TGTGCCAGTAGAACAAACAGGGAAGGTATGAACACTGAAGCTTTCTTT.

CDR3 DNA: TGTGCCATCGGTCGCAGGAGGGATGGCTACACCTTC. It yields the protein CAIGRRRDGYTF. The chain combines TRBV14 with TRBJ1-2; no firm D call. Germline V lookup: CDR1 SGHDN, CDR2 FVKESK. The CDR3 covers 12 residues. V was pared by 10 bases and J by 6 bases, with 15 bases between.

V is TRBV24-1 and J is TRBJ2-5, with no clear D. Germline-derived CDR1 and CDR2 are KGHDR and SFDVKD. The CDR3 contains 13 residues. Trimming stripped 3 bases from V and 5 bases from J, with 9 bases between. CDR3 coding DNA: TGTGCCACCAGTGATCCGCCCCTGGAGACCCAGTACTTC. This sequence encodes CATSDPPLETQYF.